The clone carrying this TCR beta chain was seen a single time. The data originate from a study of human T cells and chemical hapten exposure. Indicated time point: patch test 1, 2 weeks after DPC sensitization. Noted treatment: therapeutic diphenylcyclopropenone sensitization with weekly scalp DPC. TCRdb re-derived calls from the RACE reads in MiXCR, one entry per CDR3 protein. The sample shows 180,000 or so distinct CDR3 sequences, about 15% of them seen only once. Trimming removed 7 bases at V and 5 bases at J, with 24 bases between. From germline, CDR1 is DFQATT and CDR2 SNEGSKA (reference sequence). This CDR3 has 15 amino acids.

This sample comprised whole blood, obtained in connection with sensitization to the hapten diphenylcyclopropenone (DPC). This TCR derives from a young woman with alopecia areata. Some clones in this sample may be carry-over from other donors' samples. The chain has TRBV20-1 and TRBJ2-7; D may be TRBD2 (6 bases). The DNA for the CDR3 is TGCAGTGGCTTGGGGTCCGCGGGAAAATTGGACGAGCAGTACTTC. This gives the protein CSGLGSAGKLDEQYF.